This T cell receptor beta chain was sequenced in a study of cytomegalovirus exposure and HLA in healthy donors. Study background: Unique TCR beta sequences numbering some 120 million came from about 179 million T cells in an earlier analysis. Overall study findings and caveats: Later analysis identified a missense DCLRE1C variant that was linked to TCR beta V- and J-gene trimming. It was 150 or so TCR beta chains that were listed as cytomegalovirus-associated.

The PCR contained 60 Vbeta and 13 Jbeta primers. Assay: immunoSEQ multiplex PCR; the TCRdb copy retains only in-frame clones and omits some. The table lists about 150,000 clones, roughly 80% of them singletons. There are a few counts of this clone. No antigen is known for it. The CDR3 sequence is 14 residues long. Per germline, CDR1 LNHNV and CDR2 YYDKDF (reference sequence). V shed 0 bases and J shed 4 bases, with 6 bases lying between them. Specimen: PBMCs. The origin of this receptor is a woman aged 45-59 years in good health and CMV-seropositive. The rearrangement uses TRBV15 and TRBJ2-2; a weak D match, TRBD2 (5 bases). The CDR3 sequence is CATSRDAGTGELFF. CDR3 in DNA: TGTGCCACCAGCAGAGATGCGGGCACCGGGGAGCTGTTTTTT.